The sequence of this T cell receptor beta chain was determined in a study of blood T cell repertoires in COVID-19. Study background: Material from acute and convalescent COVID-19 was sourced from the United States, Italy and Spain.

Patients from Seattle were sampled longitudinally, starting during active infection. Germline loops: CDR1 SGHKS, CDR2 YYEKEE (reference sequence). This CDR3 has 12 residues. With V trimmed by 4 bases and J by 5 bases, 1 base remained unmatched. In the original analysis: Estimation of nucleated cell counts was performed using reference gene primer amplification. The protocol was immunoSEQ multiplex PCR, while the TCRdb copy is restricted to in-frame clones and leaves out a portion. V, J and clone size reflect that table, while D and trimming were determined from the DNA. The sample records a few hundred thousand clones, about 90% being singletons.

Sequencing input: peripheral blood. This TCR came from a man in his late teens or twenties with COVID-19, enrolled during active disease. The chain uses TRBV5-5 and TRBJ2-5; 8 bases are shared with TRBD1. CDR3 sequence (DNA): TGTGCCAGCAGCCACAGGGGGGAGACCCAGTACTTC. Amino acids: CASSHRGETQYF.